Listed here are 4 T cell receptor beta chains from one sample, sequenced in a study of cytomegalovirus exposure and HLA in healthy donors. PCR primers comprised 60 Vbeta and 13 Jbeta primers. Some clones are missing from TCRdb's copy, which holds only in-frame ones; the method was immunoSEQ multiplex PCR. The data contain 160,000 or so clones, almost 80% of them seen just once; the ten biggest clones take up over 1.1%. Specimen: PBMCs. The receptors stem from a male donor in good health and CMV-seronegative.

The chain couples TRBV5-1 to TRBJ2-1, with D possibly matching TRBD1 (5 bases). V gave up 4 bases and J gave up 0 bases, with 11 bases separating them. In germline, CDR1 is SGHRS, CDR2 YFSETQ. This CDR3 comprises 15 residues. For the CDR3, the DNA is TGCGCCAGCAGCGCTGCAGGGTCCTCCTACAATGAGCAGTTCTTC. As protein: CASSAAGSSYNEQFF. The full variable domain, rest sourced from reference TRBV5-1 and TRBJ2-1, is KAGVTQTPRYLIKTRGQQVTLSCSPISGHRSVSWYQQTPGQGLQFLFEYFSETQRNKGNFPGRFSGRQFSNSRSEMNVSTLELGDSALYLCASSAAGSSYNEQFFGPGTRLTVL.

The chain has TRBV4-1 and TRBJ2-7, with D unclear. Germline-derived CDR1 and CDR2 are MGHRA and YSYEKL. Deletions cut 0 bases from V and 5 bases from J, with 5 bases between. The length of the CDR3 is 12 residues. The CDR3 loop is CASSQEGNEQYF. CDR3 DNA: TGCGCCAGCAGCCAAGAGGGCAACGAGCAGTACTTC.

The chain carries TRBV5-1 and TRBJ1-6; D unclear. Germline lookup yields CDR1 SGHRS and CDR2 YFSETQ. The CDR3 loop spans 15 amino acids. Trimming took off 4 bases at V and 0 bases at J, with 8 bases between the two ends. The CDR3 reads CASSPEGSYNSPLHF. Written as DNA, the CDR3 is TGCGCCAGCAGCCCCGAGGGCTCCTATAATTCACCCCTCCACTTT.

The chain has TRBV10-1 and TRBJ2-7; 8 bases are shared with TRBD2. There are 16 residues in the CDR3. Germline V gene data show CDR1 as WNHNN and CDR2 as SYGVQD (reference sequence). The V gene end was trimmed by 4 bases and the J gene end by 4 bases; junction bases not matched to a gene: 12. CDR3: CASSVLLAVEIYEQYF. The DNA of the CDR3 is TGCGCCAGCAGTGTTCTACTAGCGGTCGAAATTTACGAGCAGTACTTC.